The 10 T cell receptor beta chains below come from one sample, sequenced in a study of control samples from healthy donors and cancer patients. Sequencing used immunoSEQ multiplex PCR; TCRdb keeps in-frame clones, though not all of them. The table shows some 410,000 clones, with 90% occurring only once. Material: PBMCs. The receptor source for this set is a man aged 35 to 55 with head and neck cancer.

The V call is TRBV28, the J call TRBJ2-6; weak D call: TRBD2 (5 bases). Germline V CDR1 and CDR2: MDHEN, SYDVKM. The V gene lost 3 bases and the J gene lost 0 bases, with 12 bases spanning the gap. CDR3 length: 17 residues. CDR3 sequence reads: CASSLAGQSSGANVLTF. The CDR3 DNA follows: TGTGCCAGCAGTTTGGCGGGCCAGAGCTCTGGGGCCAACGTCCTGACTTTC.

This chain links TRBV30 with TRBJ2-3; no definite D call. V lost 4 bases and J 7 bases, leaving 12 bases between the germline ends. CDR1 GTSNPN and CDR2 SVGIG come from the germline V gene (reference sequence). The CDR3 consists of 12 residues. The chain's CDR3 is CAWIKNANTQYF. The CDR3 nucleotides are TGTGCCTGGATAAAGAACGCAAATACGCAGTATTTT.

The chain links TRBV6-5 to TRBJ1-1, with 7 positions matching TRBD1. J was trimmed by 2 bases and V by 10 bases; bases with no gene match: 13. The length of the CDR3 is 15 residues. The V gene's germline CDR1 is MNHEY and CDR2 SVGAGI. The CDR3 protein is CATALGTALNTEAFF. In nucleotides, the CDR3 is TGTGCCACCGCTCTCGGGACAGCTTTAAACACTGAAGCTTTCTTT.

This chain links TRBV3-1 (or the pseudogene TRBV3-2) with TRBJ2-2, with TRBD2 matching 12 bases. J was trimmed by 5 bases and V by 4 bases; bases with no gene match: 8. The CDR3 consists of 17 residues. The germline CDR1 and CDR2 sequences are LGHDT and YNNKEL (reference sequence). CDR3 region: CASSPHTSGRQTGELFF. In nucleotides, the CDR3 is TGTGCCAGCAGCCCTCATACTAGCGGGAGGCAAACCGGGGAGCTGTTTTTT.

The V gene is TRBV28, the J gene TRBJ2-3, with 9 nucleotides matching TRBD1. Germline values: CDR1 MDHEN, CDR2 SYDVKM. This CDR3 is 13 amino acids long. J gave up 7 bases and V 7 bases, and 6 bases lay outside the gene matches. In DNA form, the CDR3 reads TGTGCCAGCACGGACAGGGGAGGACATACGCAGTATTTT. Translated: CASTDRGGHTQYF.

This clone was recorded a few times. The chain carries TRBV28 and TRBJ1-5, with D perhaps matching TRBD1 (5 bases). The ends were cut back, 7 bases at V and 1 base at J, with 14 bases in the middle. There are 15 residues in the CDR3. The germline V gene has CDR1 MDHEN and CDR2 SYDVKM. CDR3 protein: CASTLAGESNQPQHF. CDR3 DNA: TGTGCCAGCACCTTGGCGGGGGAAAGCAATCAGCCCCAGCATTTT.

This clone was seen only once. V is TRBV5-1 and J is TRBJ1-4; no reliable D call. From germline, CDR1 is SGHRS and CDR2 YFSETQ. Trimming pared 4 bases from V and 0 bases from J, leaving 13 bases between. This CDR3 comprises 16 residues. In DNA form, the CDR3 reads TGCGCCAGCAGCCCCATCACGGATGCAACTAATGAAAAACTGTTTTTT. Translation: CASSPITDATNEKLFF.

The chain joins TRBV7-2 to TRBJ1-2; 7 bases line up with TRBD1. The CDR3 sequence is 13 residues long. With V trimmed by 5 bases and J by 2 bases, 2 bases remained unmatched. In germline, CDR1 is SGHTA, CDR2 FQGNSA. CDR3 nucleotide sequence: TGTGCCAGCAGCGTGGGACAGAACTATGGCTACACCTTC. Amino acid sequence: CASSVGQNYGYTF.

The V gene is TRBV19, the J gene TRBJ1-2; possibly TRBD1 for D (5 bases). V lost 0 bases, J lost 5 bases, and 7 bases lay in between. CDR3 length: 13 residues. The germline gives CDR1 LNHDA, CDR2 SQIVND (reference sequence). CDR3 amino acids: CASSIEAGYGYTF. CDR3 coding DNA: TGTGCCAGTAGTATAGAGGCAGGGTATGGCTACACCTTC.

The rearrangement uses TRBV10-2 and TRBJ2-3; 9 bases match TRBD1. The germline gives CDR1 WSHSY, CDR2 SAAADI. Trimming took 7 bases from V and 0 from J; bases not matched to a gene: 2. The CDR3 is 14 residues long. The CDR3 is CASIDRGSTDTQYF. The CDR3 DNA reads TGCGCCAGCATCGACAGGGGGAGCACAGATACGCAGTATTTT.